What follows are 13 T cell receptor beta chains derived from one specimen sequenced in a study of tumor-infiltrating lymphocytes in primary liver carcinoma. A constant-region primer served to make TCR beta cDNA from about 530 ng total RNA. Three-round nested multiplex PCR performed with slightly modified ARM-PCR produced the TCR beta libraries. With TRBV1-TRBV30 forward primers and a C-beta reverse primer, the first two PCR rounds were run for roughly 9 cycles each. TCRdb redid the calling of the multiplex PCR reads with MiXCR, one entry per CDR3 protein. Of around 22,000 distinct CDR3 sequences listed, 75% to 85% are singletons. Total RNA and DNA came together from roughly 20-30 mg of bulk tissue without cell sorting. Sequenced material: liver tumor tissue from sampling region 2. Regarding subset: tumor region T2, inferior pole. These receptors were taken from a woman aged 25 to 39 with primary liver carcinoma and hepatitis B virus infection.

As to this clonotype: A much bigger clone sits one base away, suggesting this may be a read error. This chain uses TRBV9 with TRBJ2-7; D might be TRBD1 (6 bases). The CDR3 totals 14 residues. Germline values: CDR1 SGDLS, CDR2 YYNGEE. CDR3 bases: TGTGCCAACAGCGAAACTGGACAGAATTACGAGCAGTACTTC. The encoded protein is CANSETGQNYEQYF.

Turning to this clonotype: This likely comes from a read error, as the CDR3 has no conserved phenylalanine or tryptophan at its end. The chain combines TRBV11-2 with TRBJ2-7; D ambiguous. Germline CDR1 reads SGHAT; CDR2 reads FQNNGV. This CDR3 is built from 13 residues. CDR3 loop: CAGSLGSNYEQYL. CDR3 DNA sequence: TGTGCAGGCAGCTTAGGCTCAAACTACGAGCAGTACTTA.

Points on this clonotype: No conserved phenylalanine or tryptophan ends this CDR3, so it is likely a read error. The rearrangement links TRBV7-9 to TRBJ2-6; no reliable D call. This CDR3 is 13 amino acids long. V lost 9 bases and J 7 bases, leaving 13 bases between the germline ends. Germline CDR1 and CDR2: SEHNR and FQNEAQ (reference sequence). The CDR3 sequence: CASSPRGANVLTY. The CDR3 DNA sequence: TGTGCCAGTAGCCCCCGCGGAGCCAACGTCCTGACTTAC.

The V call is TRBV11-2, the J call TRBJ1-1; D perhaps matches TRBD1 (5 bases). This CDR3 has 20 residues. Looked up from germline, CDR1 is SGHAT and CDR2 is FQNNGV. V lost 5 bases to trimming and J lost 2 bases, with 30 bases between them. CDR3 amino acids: CASSTRGRWRKRWSNTEAFF. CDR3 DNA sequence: TGTGCCAGCAGCACTCGGGGCAGGTGGCGCAAGAGGTGGAGTAACACTGAAGCTTTCTTT.

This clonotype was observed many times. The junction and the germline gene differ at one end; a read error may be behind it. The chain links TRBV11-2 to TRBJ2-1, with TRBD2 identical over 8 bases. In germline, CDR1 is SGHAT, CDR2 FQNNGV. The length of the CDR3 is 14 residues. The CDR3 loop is CAGSLLAGKGEQLF. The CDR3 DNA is TGTGCCGGCAGCCTCTTAGCGGGAAAGGGTGAGCAGCTCTTC.

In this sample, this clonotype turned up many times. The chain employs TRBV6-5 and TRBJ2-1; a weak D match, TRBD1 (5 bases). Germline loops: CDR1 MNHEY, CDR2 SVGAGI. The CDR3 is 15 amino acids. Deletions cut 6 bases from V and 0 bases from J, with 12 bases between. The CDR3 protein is CASREYRSSYNEQFF. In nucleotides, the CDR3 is TGTGCCAGCAGGGAATACAGGAGCTCCTACAATGAGCAGTTCTTC.

The CDR3 here is CARSPRGCDWSYGYTF. As DNA, the CDR3 is TGTGCCAGAAGCCCACGAGGCTGTGATTGGAGCTATGGCTACACCTTC. The chain joins TRBV11-2 to TRBJ1-2, with no clear D. The CDR3 is 16 amino acids. Per the germline V gene, CDR1 is SGHAT and CDR2 is FQNNGV. V lost 9 bases and J 4 bases, leaving 24 bases between the germline ends.

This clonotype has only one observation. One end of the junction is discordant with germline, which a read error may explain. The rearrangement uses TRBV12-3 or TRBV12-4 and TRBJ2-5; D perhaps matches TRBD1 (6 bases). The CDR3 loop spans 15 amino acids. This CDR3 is CASCTYPGGEESQYF. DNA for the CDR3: TGTGCCAGCTGCACCTACCCTGGGGGCGAAGAGAGCCAGTACTTC.

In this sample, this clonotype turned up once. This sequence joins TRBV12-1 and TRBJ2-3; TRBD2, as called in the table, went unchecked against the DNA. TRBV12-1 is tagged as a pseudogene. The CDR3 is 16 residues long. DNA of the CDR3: TGTGCCAGCAGCCAAGAGCTGGCGGGGGACACAGATACGCAGTATTTT. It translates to CASSQELAGDTDTQYF.

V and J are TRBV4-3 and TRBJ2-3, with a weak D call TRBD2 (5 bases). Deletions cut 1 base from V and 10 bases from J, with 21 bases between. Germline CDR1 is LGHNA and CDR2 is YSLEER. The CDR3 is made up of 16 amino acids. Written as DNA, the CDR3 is TGCGCCAGCAGCCAAGGCTTTGCGGGTGCCAGGCATGCGCAGTATTTT. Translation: CASSQGFAGARHAQYF.

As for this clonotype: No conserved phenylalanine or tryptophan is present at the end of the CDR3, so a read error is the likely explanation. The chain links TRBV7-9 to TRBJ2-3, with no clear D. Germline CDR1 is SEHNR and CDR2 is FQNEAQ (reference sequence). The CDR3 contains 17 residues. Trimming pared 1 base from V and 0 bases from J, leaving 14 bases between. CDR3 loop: CASSLGRSGDSTDTQYI. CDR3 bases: TGTGCCAGCAGCTTAGGACGTTCTGGCGATAGCACAGATACGCAGTATATT.

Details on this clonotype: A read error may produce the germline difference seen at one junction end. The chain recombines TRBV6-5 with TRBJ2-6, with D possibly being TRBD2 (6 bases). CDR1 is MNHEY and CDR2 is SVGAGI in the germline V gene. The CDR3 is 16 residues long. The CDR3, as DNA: TGTGCAAGCAGCTACTCCCCGGGAGCTGGGACCAACGTCCCGACTTTC. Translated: CASSYSPGAGTNVPTF.

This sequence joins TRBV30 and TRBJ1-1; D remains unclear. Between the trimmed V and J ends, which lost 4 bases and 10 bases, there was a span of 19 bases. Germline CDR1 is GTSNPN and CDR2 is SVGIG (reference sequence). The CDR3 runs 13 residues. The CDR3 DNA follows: TGTGCCTGGACTAAGGGTCGGAATATTGGAGCTTTCTTT. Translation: CAWTKGRNIGAFF.